These 8 T cell receptor beta chains were all obtained from the same sample, sequenced in a study of blood T cell repertoires in COVID-19. Profiled with immunoSEQ multiplex PCR; TCRdb holds only in-frame clones, not every one. There are 210,000 or so clones in the sample; nearly 90% occur only once, and less than 15% lies in the top ten. Input material: peripheral blood. The source is a woman between 18 and 30 years old who had recovered from COVID-19.

A single count supports this clone. The chain recombines TRBV2 with TRBJ1-2; D might be TRBD1 (6 bases). This CDR3 comprises 17 residues. Trimming removed 4 bases from V and 1 base from J, with 19 bases in between. Germline assignment: CDR1 SNHLY and CDR2 FYNNEI. In nucleotides, the CDR3 is TGTGCCAGCAGTGCCCACCCGCAGGGGATGGGTAACTATGGCTACACCTTC. Its translation: CASSAHPQGMGNYGYTF.

The chain recombines TRBV7-9 with TRBJ2-2; D is perhaps TRBD2 (6 bases). This CDR3 is 14 amino acids long. Germline V gene data show CDR1 as SEHNR and CDR2 as FQNEAQ (reference sequence). The V end was cut by 1 base, the J end by 6 bases, with 9 bases between. CDR3 amino acids: CASSLVGGSGELFF. As DNA, the CDR3 is TGTGCCAGCAGCTTAGTGGGGGGATCCGGGGAGCTGTTTTTT. Drawing the rest from reference TRBV7-9 and TRBJ2-2, the complete variable domain is DTGVSQNPRHKITKRGQNVTFRCDPISEHNRLYWYRQTLGQGPEFLTYFQNEAQLEKSRLLSDRFSAERPKGSFSTLEIQRTEQGDSAMYLCASSLVGGSGELFFGEGSRLTVL.

V is TRBV5-4 and J is TRBJ2-7, with TRBD1 matching over 10 bases. The junction had 14 bases not matched to a gene; V was cut back by 4 bases and J by 1 base. The CDR3 length is 18 residues. Germline V gene sequence: CDR1 SGHNT, CDR2 YYREEE (reference sequence). This CDR3 reads CASSVRQGAFPMSYEQYF. The DNA of the CDR3 is TGTGCCAGCAGCGTTAGACAGGGGGCCTTTCCTATGTCCTACGAGCAGTACTTC.

The chain combines TRBV27 with TRBJ2-5; 9 positions match TRBD2. This CDR3 is 15 amino acids long. The V gene's germline CDR1 is MNHEY and CDR2 SMNVEV (reference sequence). V lost 2 bases to trimming and J lost 4 bases; unmatched junction nucleotides: 5. This CDR3 reads CASSLGREGPETQYF. In nucleotides, the CDR3 is TGTGCCAGCAGTTTAGGGCGGGAGGGCCCAGAGACCCAGTACTTC.

This clone came up once. The genes are TRBV7-9 and TRBJ2-7, with TRBD2 matching 10 bases. From germline, CDR1 is SEHNR and CDR2 FQNEAQ (reference sequence). The V and J ends lost 5 bases and 4 bases, in that order; junction bases with no gene match: 17. The CDR3 is 18 amino acids. The CDR3 region is CASSAGTSALNSGYEQYF. The CDR3 coding sequence is TGTGCCAGCAGCGCCGGGACTAGCGCCCTTAATAGCGGTTACGAGCAGTACTTC.

This chain links TRBV13 with TRBJ2-7; tentatively, D is TRBD2 (5 bases). The germline CDR1 and CDR2 sequences are PRHDT and FYEKMQ (reference sequence). This CDR3 has 14 residues. Trimming removed 5 bases from V and 0 bases from J, with 11 bases in between. The CDR3 sequence is CASSPRGGSYEQYF. The CDR3 nucleotides read TGTGCCAGCAGCCCCCGGGGTGGCTCCTACGAGCAGTACTTC.

The J gene is TRBJ1-2, the V gene TRBV18; tentative D call: TRBD1 (6 bases). V dropped 4 bases and J dropped 8 bases, with 17 bases sitting between them. Germline lookup yields CDR1 KGHSH and CDR2 LQKENI. CDR3 length equals 14 residues. This CDR3 is CASSQGGQAEGYTF. The CDR3 DNA is TGTGCCAGCTCACAGGGGGGGCAAGCGGAAGGCTACACCTTC.

This chain joins TRBV18 and TRBJ2-1, with TRBD2 matching over 7 bases. The CDR3 is made up of 17 amino acids. V lost 4 bases to trimming and J lost 9 bases; unmatched junction nucleotides: 18. Germline lookup yields CDR1 KGHSH and CDR2 LQKENI. For the CDR3, the DNA is TGTGCCAGCTCACTCCTCCCCCTACCGGGAGGCCCGGGTGAGCAGTTCTTC. This encodes CASSLLPLPGGPGEQFF.